The 15 T cell receptor beta chains below were found in one sample sequenced in a study of cytomegalovirus exposure and HLA in healthy donors. 13 Jbeta primers and 60 Vbeta primers were used for the PCR. Sequencing was performed with immunoSEQ multiplex PCR; in TCRdb, only in-frame clones are kept and a portion is missing. Of about 130,000 clones listed, approximately 80% are singletons. The sample was PBMCs. These receptors all stem from a man between 18 and 35 years old in good health and CMV-seronegative.

This chain joins TRBV4-2 and TRBJ1-1; D perhaps matches TRBD1 (6 bases). V lost 3 bases to trimming and J lost 4 bases, with 12 bases between them. This CDR3 is 14 amino acids long. CDR1 and CDR2 (germline): LGHNA, YNFKEQ. The CDR3 spells CASSQETGITEAFF. The CDR3 nucleotides read TGTGCCAGCAGCCAGGAGACAGGCATCACTGAAGCTTTCTTT.

The rearrangement joins TRBV6-5 to TRBJ1-2; tentatively, D is TRBD1 (6 bases). The CDR3 runs 14 residues. Per germline, CDR1 MNHEY and CDR2 SVGAGI. V was pared by 2 bases and J by 1 base, with 8 bases between. In DNA form, the CDR3 reads TGTGCCAGCAGTTACAGACAGGTTAACTATGGCTACACCTTC. This sequence encodes CASSYRQVNYGYTF.

This chain links TRBV21-1 with TRBJ1-2; TRBD1 is the table's D call, not checked against the DNA. TRBV21-1 is deemed a pseudogene. This CDR3 comprises 16 residues. The CDR3 is CASTGTVSWQNYGYTF. The CDR3 DNA is TGTGCCAGCACCGGGACAGTTTCCTGGCAAAACTATGGCTACACCTTC.

The rearrangement joins TRBV6-5 to TRBJ1-2; no clear D. Trimming removed 2 bases at V and 4 bases at J, with 8 bases between. The CDR3 is 13 amino acids. CDR1 and CDR2 (germline): MNHEY, SVGAGI. CDR3 sequence: CASSYRVGYGYTF. Written as DNA, the CDR3 is TGTGCCAGCAGTTACCGGGTTGGCTATGGCTACACCTTC.

This sequence joins TRBV19 and TRBJ2-2; 9 bases agree with TRBD2. Per the germline V gene, CDR1 is LNHDA and CDR2 is SQIVND (reference sequence). This CDR3 has 17 amino acids. The V segment lost 1 base and the J segment 6 bases; nucleotides outside the gene matches: 9. This CDR3 reads CASSIGLLAGRPGELFF. The CDR3 bases are TGTGCCAGTAGTATAGGCTTGCTAGCGGGGCGCCCCGGGGAGCTGTTTTTT.

A few counts support this clone. J is TRBJ2-7 and V is TRBV27, with D hard to call. V lost 7 bases and J 2 bases, leaving 15 bases between the germline ends. The CDR3 has 14 residues. Germline loops: CDR1 MNHEY, CDR2 SMNVEV (reference sequence). CDR3 sequence reads: CASTFGPGPYEQYF. The CDR3 coding sequence is TGTGCCAGCACCTTTGGGCCAGGTCCCTACGAGCAGTACTTC.

J is TRBJ2-7 and V is TRBV28; a possible D gene is TRBD1 (5 bases). The CDR3 has 13 amino acids. V dropped 2 bases and J dropped 6 bases, with 11 bases sitting between them. Germline V gene data show CDR1 as MDHEN and CDR2 as SYDVKM. DNA of the CDR3: TGTGCCAGCAGTTTAACAAACAGGTTCGAGCAGTACTTC. Its protein is CASSLTNRFEQYF.

The J gene is TRBJ1-1, the V gene TRBV28; 8 nucleotides match TRBD1. The V gene's germline CDR1 is MDHEN and CDR2 SYDVKM. Unmatched junction bases numbered 3, after V lost 5 bases and J lost 10 bases. CDR3 length: 11 amino acids. The CDR3 region is CASSHTGGAFF. DNA for the CDR3: TGTGCCAGCAGTCACACAGGGGGAGCTTTCTTT.

This sequence joins TRBV7-3 and TRBJ2-7, with a tentative D call TRBD1 (6 bases). V gave up 7 bases and J gave up 4 bases, with 20 bases separating them. There are 15 residues in the CDR3. Germline lookup yields CDR1 SGHTA and CDR2 FQGTGA. The CDR3 reads CASTVDRSGVYEQYF. CDR3 DNA sequence: TGTGCCAGCACCGTCGACAGGTCCGGGGTTTACGAGCAGTACTTC.

The rearrangement joins TRBV25-1 to TRBJ2-5; 10 nucleotides match TRBD1. CDR1 and CDR2 from the germline V gene are MGHDK and SYGVNS. V gave up 8 bases and J gave up 1 base; unmatched junction bases: 7. The CDR3 consists of 15 residues. The DNA of the CDR3 is TGTGCCAGCGGGAACCGGGACAGGGGCCAAGAGACCCAGTACTTC. It yields the protein CASGNRDRGQETQYF.

Here the CDR3 reads CAGIGEALEAFF. CDR3 coding DNA: TGTGCCGGGATCGGAGAGGCACTTGAAGCTTTCTTT. The J gene is TRBJ1-1, the V gene TRBV30; D unclear. Germline loops: CDR1 GTSNPN, CDR2 SVGIG (reference sequence). This CDR3 is 12 amino acids long. V was trimmed by 8 bases and J by 7 bases, leaving 17 bases between them.

About this clone itself: One end of the junction fails to match germline, which may point to a read error. This rearrangement joins TRBV29-1 to TRBJ1-1; no clear D gene. In germline, CDR1 is SQVTM, CDR2 ANQGSEA. CDR3 length: 12 amino acids. For the CDR3, the DNA is TGCAGCGTTGAAGGGAGGTTCAATGAAGCTTCCTTT. Encoded protein: CSVEGRFNEASF.

The chain carries TRBV4-1 and TRBJ2-7; 12 nucleotides match TRBD1. The CDR3 totals 16 residues. After removal of 1 base from V and 4 bases from J, the junction contained 5 bases not matched to a gene. From germline, CDR1 is MGHRA and CDR2 YSYEKL. CDR3 loop: CASSQAGQGAWYEQYF. CDR3 DNA sequence: TGCGCCAGCAGCCAAGCGGGACAGGGGGCTTGGTACGAGCAGTACTTC.

The chain joins TRBV5-4 to TRBJ2-2; D gene ambiguous. V was cut by 4 bases and J by 0 bases, with 16 bases left in between. The CDR3 runs 17 residues. Germline V gene sequence: CDR1 SGHNT, CDR2 YYREEE (reference sequence). The CDR3 DNA sequence: TGTGCCAGCAGCCCGGCCCGGAGACTCACGAACACCGGGGAGCTGTTTTTT. It encodes CASSPARRLTNTGELFF.

The table lists this clone with a count of one. The chain uses TRBV7-2 and TRBJ2-7, with D tentatively TRBD1 (6 bases). V shed 4 bases and J shed 10 bases, with 14 bases lying between them. The CDR3 has 12 amino acids. Germline CDR1 and CDR2: SGHTA and FQGNSA. CDR3 nucleotide sequence: TGTGCCAGCAGCTCAGGGGCCAGGATCCAGTACTTC. It translates to CASSSGARIQYF.